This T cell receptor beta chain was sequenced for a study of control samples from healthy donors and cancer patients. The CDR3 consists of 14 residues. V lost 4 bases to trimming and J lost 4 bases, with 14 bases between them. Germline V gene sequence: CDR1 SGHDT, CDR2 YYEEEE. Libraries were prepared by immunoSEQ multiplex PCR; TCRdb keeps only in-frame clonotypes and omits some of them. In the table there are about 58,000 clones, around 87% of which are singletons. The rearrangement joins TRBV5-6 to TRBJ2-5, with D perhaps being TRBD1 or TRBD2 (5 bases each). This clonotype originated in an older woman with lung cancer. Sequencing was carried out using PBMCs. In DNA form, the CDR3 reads TGTGCCAGCAGCCCGGCCGGGACCCCAGAGACCCAGTACTTC. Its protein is CASSPAGTPETQYF.